The 5 T cell receptor beta chains in this list originate from one sample, sequenced in a study of CD8 T cells in ankylosing spondylitis. One entry per CDR3 protein results from TCRdb running MiXCR on the 5' RACE reads. The data contain some 90,000 distinct CDR3 sequences, around 25% of them singletons. Input material: blood, either unsorted or a sorted T cell fraction (not recorded which). The receptors stem from a male donor with ankylosing spondylitis or in good health (not recorded which).

This clonotype was picked up a small number of times. V and J are TRBV20-1 and TRBJ1-5; D is unclear. CDR1 DFQATT and CDR2 SNEGSKA come from the germline V gene (reference sequence). The CDR3 contains 14 residues. V was cut by 6 bases and J by 1 base, with 13 bases left in between. The DNA of the CDR3 is TGCAGTGCCCCGGGAGACCGGAGCAATCAGCCCCAGCATTTT. Protein: CSAPGDRSNQPQHF.

This clonotype was seen a handful of times. The chain links TRBV7-9 to TRBJ1-4; D perhaps matches TRBD1 (5 bases). Germline V gene data show CDR1 as SEHNR and CDR2 as FQNEAQ (reference sequence). CDR3 size: 15 residues. Trimming left V 5 bases short and J 4 bases short, with 14 bases between. This chain's CDR3 is CASSPGTLDNEKLFF. CDR3 coding DNA: TGTGCCAGCAGCCCCGGGACCCTCGATAATGAAAAACTGTTTTTT.

The chain employs TRBV2 and TRBJ1-4; D perhaps matches TRBD1 (6 bases). The germline V gene encodes CDR1 SNHLY and CDR2 FYNNEI. V was clipped by 7 bases and J by 3 bases, with 15 bases between them. This CDR3 is built from 15 residues. The CDR3 loop is CASKSTGTANEKLFF. The CDR3, as DNA: TGTGCCAGCAAATCAACAGGGACGGCTAATGAAAAACTGTTTTTT.

This clonotype showed up many times. DNA of the CDR3: TGCAGTGCTAGAGATCTTGCAGGGCGGAGTAGCCTTTTTAACACTGAAGCTTTCTTT. This sequence encodes CSARDLAGRSSLFNTEAFF. The chain carries TRBV20-1 and TRBJ1-1, with a weak D call TRBD1 (5 bases). This CDR3 has 19 residues. V lost 0 bases to trimming and J lost 2 bases, with 25 bases between them. Germline lookup yields CDR1 DFQATT and CDR2 SNEGSKA (reference sequence).

This chain joins TRBV7-9 and TRBJ2-2; possibly TRBD2 for D (5 bases). V lost 1 base to trimming and J lost 4 bases, with 16 bases between them. The V gene's germline CDR1 is SEHNR and CDR2 FQNEAQ (reference sequence). This CDR3 comprises 17 residues. CDR3 nucleotides: TGTGCCAGCAGCTTAGGCCCCCTAACCGGAGGCACCGGGGAGCTGTTTTTT. Encoded protein: CASSLGPLTGGTGELFF.